Below are 4 T cell receptor beta chains sequenced from a single sample in a study of blood T cell repertoires in COVID-19. Measured with immunoSEQ multiplex PCR; TCRdb has only the in-frame clones, and not every one. The sample shows fewer than 25,000 clones, approximately 86% of them seen only once. Sequencing was done on a sample of peripheral blood. The receptors shown here come from a human donor with acute or convalescent COVID-19. The donor label of this sample is uncertain.

Here the CDR3 reads CASSPGLGQPQHF. CDR3 DNA sequence: TGTGCCAGCAGCCCGGGACTAGGACAGCCCCAGCATTTT. V and J are TRBV11-2 and TRBJ1-5; a weak D match, TRBD1 (5 bases). The CDR3 extends over 13 amino acids. V gave up 5 bases and J gave up 7 bases, with 12 bases separating them. Germline V gives CDR1 SGHAT, CDR2 FQNNGV.

J is TRBJ2-2 and V is TRBV2; 10 positions agree with TRBD1. Trimming removed 10 bases from V and 6 bases from J; junction bases left unmatched: 11. This CDR3 is 15 amino acids long. Germline assignment: CDR1 SNHLY and CDR2 FYNNEI. DNA of the CDR3: TGTGCCACCCTGGGGGACAGGGGAGTGGCCGGGGAGCTGTTTTTT. Encoded protein: CATLGDRGVAGELFF.

The chain employs TRBV7-3 and TRBJ1-1; perhaps TRBD1 as D (5 bases). CDR3 length: 15 amino acids. The germline V and J ends were trimmed by 4 bases and 0 bases, with 12 bases remaining between them. Germline V gene sequence: CDR1 SGHTA, CDR2 FQGTGA. CDR3 DNA sequence: TGTGCCAGCAGCTGGGACGGAGGGATGAACACTGAAGCTTTCTTT. The encoded protein is CASSWDGGMNTEAFF.

The chain uses TRBV29-1 and TRBJ2-6; no clear D. Between the trimmed V and J ends, which lost 3 bases and 0 bases, there was a span of 6 bases. This CDR3 has 14 amino acids. The V gene's germline CDR1 is SQVTM and CDR2 ANQGSEA. The CDR3 sequence: CSVDTPSGANVLTF. DNA of the CDR3: TGCAGCGTTGATACTCCCTCTGGGGCCAACGTCCTGACTTTC.